This T cell receptor (beta chain) was identified in a study of cytomegalovirus exposure and HLA in healthy donors. The study's findings and limits: In a later analysis, HLA-associated TCR beta chains were more clonally expanded than equally common others.

V lost 6 bases, J lost 7 bases, and 9 bases lay in between. Germline V gives CDR1 DFQATT, CDR2 SNEGSKA (reference sequence). There are 10 residues in the CDR3. PCR was performed using 60 Vbeta and 13 Jbeta primers. Original processing methods: Unique TCR beta chains totaled some 81 million in a later count, with roughly 11 million of them shared. Repertoires were generated with immunoSEQ multiplex PCR, while TCRdb's copy carries only in-frame clones and drops some. D and trimming come from the DNA, and the V and J calls and clone size come from that table. The sample lists roughly 120,000 clones; about 84% were seen once. In the case of this clone: The antigen remains unidentified.

This chain connects TRBV20-1 to TRBJ1-2; TRBD1 is a possible D gene (6 bases). The receptor was isolated from a man aged 35 to 55 in good health and CMV-seronegative. Sequencing was performed on PBMCs. This CDR3 reads CSAYRVGYTF. CDR3 coding DNA: TGCAGTGCGTACAGGGTTGGCTACACCTTC.